This T cell receptor beta chain was recorded in a study of cytomegalovirus exposure and HLA in healthy donors (dated by TCRdb to about 2017). About the study as a whole: An earlier analysis of roughly 500 of the donors reported 276 Gb of sequence data and some 110 million unique TCR beta sequences obtained from around 180 million T cells. The study aimed to test whether signatures of past pathogen exposure could be identified by cataloging public T cell receptors. The study profiled the T cell repertoires of 500 to 800 subjects by immunosequencing and related them to cytomegalovirus serostatus. The study combined high-throughput TCR immunosequencing, statistical association of individual TCRs with disease status, and machine learning to predict cytomegalovirus infection status. Roughly five DR-DQ haplotypes were handled as single units for association and clustering, since linkage in the cohort was strong. Besides the first cohort of approximately 710 subjects, a separate validation cohort made up of over a hundred different subjects was used. Typing coverage differed by locus: A, B, C, DRB1 and DQB1 were typed in roughly 620-630 donors, DQA1 in about 550, DPA1 in some 600, and DPB1 in just under 490. Among the approximately 400 genotyped donors, approximately 76% belonged to the genetic ancestry cluster associated with self-reported Caucasian donors. HLA typing included class I and class II loci at four-digit resolution. An earlier analysis of several hundred of the donors applied high-throughput TCR beta sequencing to assess whether each TCR beta V gene segment acted as functional or pseudogenic. All discovery cohort repertoires had been generated using a single sequencing platform. Rather than using new phenotypic data, the later analysis identified candidate immune exposures from TCR beta sequences and from how often those sequences occurred across donors. A later genetic analysis used genome-wide SNP genotypes for about 55% of the 666 donors, treating that subset as a discovery cohort. Donor age, sex, ethnicity and CMV serostatus were compiled together with the repertoire data. Among a few hundred genotyped donors of the cohort, an average of approximately 240,000 unique TCR beta nucleotide sequences were sequenced per donor, around a sixth of them non-productive. Roughly 310 gigabases of sequencing data and approximately 93 million unique TCR sequences were included in an early release covering about 700 HLA-typed donors. To study patterns of TCR occurrence, a later analysis re-analyzed previously published TCR beta repertoires from around 660 donors and added high-resolution HLA genotyping. On the study overall, not on this receptor specifically: A later analysis found that most CMV-associated TCR beta chains appeared HLA-restricted, with HLA associations seemingly driven largely by CMV exposure. In the study, about 150 TCR beta chains were listed as associated with cytomegalovirus. This cohort had only TCR beta chains sequenced, and the lack of alpha or paired-chain data limited which features could be detected. Compared with the roughly 700-donor mean, donors in an Asian-associated ancestry cluster had fewer N-insertions in productive TCRs, according to a later genetic analysis. The authors suggested that the approach could potentially be generalized to other disease states and immunological phenotypes. Linkage disequilibrium might explain the correlated functional status among segregating V segments, but an unknown experimental factor could not be ruled out. In a later analysis, TCR association rates were found to vary across HLA loci, with the most associated TCRs seen for DRB1 alleles and the fewest for HLA-C alleles. In a later genetic analysis, a missense DCLRE1C variant was associated with V-gene and J-gene trimming of TCR beta chains, and the association was replicated in an independent cohort. Because counts were too low, roughly 18 rarely observed V segments, including chromosome 9 orphons, were left out of the earlier analysis of about 620 of the donors. In a later analysis, HLA-associated TCR beta chains were found to be more clonally expanded and to have lower generation probabilities than equally common non-associated chains. The presence/absence analyses assumed that sequencing depth was roughly uniform across donors, and that assumption may not be true. Assigning TCR associations to individual alleles was difficult when HLA alleles, especially DR and DQ, strongly co-occurred. According to a later analysis, parvovirus B19, influenza, CMV and Epstein-Barr virus appeared linked to several top co-occurrence clusters. In vitro tests confirmed that a few of the cytomegalovirus-associated TCR beta chains recognize cytomegalovirus antigens. HLA typing was unavailable for some donors at each locus, so association tests used only the typed subset. Immune exposure information for the cohort was limited to CMV serostatus. The sequencing pipeline was judged likely to have produced a cluster of highly shared sequence variants as a technical artifact. While some public TCRs were present in many individuals, most TCR sequences turned up only very rarely across donors. A further reported finding was that TCR beta sequences accurately predicted the HLA-A and HLA-B alleles for most subjects in the first cohort. Some IMGT-functional V segments, including TRBV6-2 and TRBV6-3, could not be distinguished by the 87-base-pair reads and were therefore excluded. In both the original and validation cohorts, the classifier was reported to diagnose cytomegalovirus status with high specificity and sensitivity. Specific HLA alleles were associated with 15,000 to 20,000 TCR beta sequences at a false discovery rate of 0.05 in a later analysis. Broadly in line with IMGT annotations, most TCR beta V segments showed up in productive rearrangements about 87% or about 30% of the time in an earlier analysis of around 600 of the donors.

The cohort was made up of 666 healthy bone marrow donors. All cohort members were sampled while nominally healthy, although unrecorded immune exposures were likely present. The donor tested CMV seronegative, placing the donor among the approximately 400 seronegative members of the cohort. A peripheral blood sample was collected from each donor, and TCR beta sequencing was performed on peripheral blood mononuclear cells. The Qiagen DNeasy Blood Extraction Kit was used to extract genomic DNA from the blood cell samples. Library preparation used the immunoSEQ multiplex PCR assay. The multiplex PCR relied on a mix of 60 forward primers for TCR Vbeta segments and 13 reverse primers for TCR Jbeta segments. Amplification of the CDR3 region of rearranged TCR beta genes was performed with a multiplex PCR assay on genomic DNA. The Illumina HiSeq System was used to sequence the amplified TCR beta libraries as 87-base-pair reads. From the authors' description of their analysis: A later analysis counted 65 million to 90 million unique TCR beta chains across the 690 or so repertoires, and roughly 10 million of these chains were shared by at least two donors. A nearest-neighbor algorithm error-corrected the raw reads and collapsed the reads into unique sequences, merging closely related sequences to remove PCR and sequencing errors. CDR3 sequences were aligned to IMGT reference sequences to assign V, D and J gene segments. Each retained sequence needed at least a six-nucleotide match to both a V gene segment and a J gene segment. Rearrangements were called productive when the CDR3 lacked stop codons and stayed in frame with V and J; all others were non-productive. Following IMGT convention, CDR3 was defined as the stretch from the second conserved V-encoded cysteine to the conserved J-encoded phenylalanine. In an earlier analysis of 500 to 650 of the donors, sequences lacking an unambiguous match to a single V gene segment were excluded. In an earlier analysis of some 590 of the donors, a V segment was called functional when productive rearrangements were above 56.7%, and segregating when the standard deviation between donors exceeded 5%. To diagnose cytomegalovirus status from the catalog of TCR beta chain sequences, a statistical classification framework was built. A later analysis assigned V and J genes by comparing TCR nucleotide sequences with IMGT/GENE-DB human TR gene sequences. A later analysis assigned CDR3 sequences and most-parsimonious VDJ recombination scenarios with the TCRdist pipeline. In a later analysis, each TCR beta chain was defined by its CDR3 amino acid sequence together with its V-gene family, and reads lacking a unique V-gene family were excluded. A later analysis removed 500 to 600 highly shared, low-generation-probability nucleotide sequences to deal with suspected cross-contamination and a sequencing artifact. A later analysis calculated a clonal expansion index for each public chain from normalized within-repertoire ranks of inferred template counts. In a later analysis, generation probabilities were computed with a VDJ recombination model fitted to out-of-frame rearrangements, and the resulting probabilities were checked against IGoR. Hypergeometric tests were used in a later analysis to score TCR-TCR, TCR-HLA and TCR-CMV co-occurrence, with a repertoire-size bias correction applied to the TCR pairs. A later analysis estimated false discovery rates by permuting HLA or CMV assignments 20 times. In a later analysis, co-occurring TCRs were grouped using DBSCAN, with TCRdist sequence similarity added in when clustering inside HLA-allele-positive subsets. Repertoires with fewer than 30,000 or more than 120,000 public chains were left out of co-occurrence clustering, as were about five repertoires with anomalous nucleotide sharing. The clones in this table, taken by TCRdb from immuneACCESS, are in-frame only. Not every clone is retained; where verified, under half of the shortfall comes from an unresolved V gene, and the cause of the rest is unknown. That table supplies the V and J calls and clone size; D and trimming were determined from the DNA. This sample holds around 190,000 clones; 65% to 80% were observed only once. More than 0.55% of the sample is taken by the ten largest.

Its CDR3 holds 15 amino acids, cysteine through phenylalanine. Only CDR3 DNA remains: 45 bases, in frame from the first base. Remarks on this clone: Its antigen has not been determined. Per-base qualities were not stored, and no clone one base away is much larger.

The source material was PBMCs. The source of this sequence is a woman aged 35 to 49 in good health and CMV-seronegative. The chain employs TRBV21-1 and TRBJ2-5; TRBD1, as called in the table, went unchecked against the DNA. TRBV21-1 counts as a pseudogene. DNA sequence: TGTGCCAGCAGCCTGACCGGACAGGCGCAAGAGACCCAGTACTTC. This gives the protein CASSLTGQAQETQYF.